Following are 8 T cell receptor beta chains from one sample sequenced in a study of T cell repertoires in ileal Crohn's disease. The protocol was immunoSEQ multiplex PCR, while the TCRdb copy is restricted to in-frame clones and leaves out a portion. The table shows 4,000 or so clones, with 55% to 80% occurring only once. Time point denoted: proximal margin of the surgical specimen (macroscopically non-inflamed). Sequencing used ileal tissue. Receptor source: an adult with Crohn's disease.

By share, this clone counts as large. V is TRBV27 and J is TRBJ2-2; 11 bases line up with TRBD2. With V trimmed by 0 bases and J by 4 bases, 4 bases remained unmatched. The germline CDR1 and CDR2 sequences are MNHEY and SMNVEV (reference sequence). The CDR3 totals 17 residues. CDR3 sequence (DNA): TGTGCCAGCAGTTTATCTAGCGGGGGGGTTGGCACCGGGGAGCTGTTTTTT. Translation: CASSLSSGGVGTGELFF.

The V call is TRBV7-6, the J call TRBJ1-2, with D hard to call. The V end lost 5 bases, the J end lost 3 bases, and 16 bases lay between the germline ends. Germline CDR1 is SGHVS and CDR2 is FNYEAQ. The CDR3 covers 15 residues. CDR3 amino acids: CASSPRGREYYGYTF. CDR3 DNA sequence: TGTGCCAGCAGCCCCCGCGGTCGCGAGTACTATGGCTACACCTTC.

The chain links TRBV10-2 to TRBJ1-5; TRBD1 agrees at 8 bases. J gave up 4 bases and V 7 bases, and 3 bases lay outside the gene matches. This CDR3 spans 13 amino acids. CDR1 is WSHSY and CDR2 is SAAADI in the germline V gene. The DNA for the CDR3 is TGCGCCAGCACTGGACAGGGAAATCAGCCCCAGCATTTT. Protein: CASTGQGNQPQHF.

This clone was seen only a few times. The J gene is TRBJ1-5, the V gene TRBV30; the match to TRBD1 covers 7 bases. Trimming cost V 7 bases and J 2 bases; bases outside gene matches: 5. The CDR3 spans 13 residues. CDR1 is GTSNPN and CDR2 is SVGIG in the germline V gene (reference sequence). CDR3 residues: CAFDREGNQPQHF. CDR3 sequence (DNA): TGTGCCTTTGACAGGGAAGGCAATCAGCCCCAGCATTTT.

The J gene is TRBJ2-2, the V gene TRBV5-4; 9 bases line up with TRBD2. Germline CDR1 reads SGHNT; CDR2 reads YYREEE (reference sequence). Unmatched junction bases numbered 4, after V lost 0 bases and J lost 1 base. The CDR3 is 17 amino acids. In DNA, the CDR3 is TGTGCCAGCAGCTTGGGGCCGACTAGCGGGAACACCGGGGAGCTGTTTTTT. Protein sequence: CASSLGPTSGNTGELFF.

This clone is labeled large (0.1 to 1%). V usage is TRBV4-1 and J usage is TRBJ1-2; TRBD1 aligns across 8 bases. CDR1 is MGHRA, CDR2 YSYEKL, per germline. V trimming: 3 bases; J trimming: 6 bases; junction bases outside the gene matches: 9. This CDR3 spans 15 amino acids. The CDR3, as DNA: TGCGCCAGCAGCCAGACGGACAGGGCGCGGAATGGCTACACCTTC. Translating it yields CASSQTDRARNGYTF.

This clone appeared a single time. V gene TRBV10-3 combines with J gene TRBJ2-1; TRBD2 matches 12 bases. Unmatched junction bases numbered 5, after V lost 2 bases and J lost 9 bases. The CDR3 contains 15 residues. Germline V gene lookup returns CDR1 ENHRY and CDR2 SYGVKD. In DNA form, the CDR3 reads TGTGCCATCAGTGAGCCAGGACTAGCGGGGCTTGAGCAGTTCTTC. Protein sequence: CAISEPGLAGLEQFF.

The CDR3 region has the DNA TGTGCCAGCAGTGAAGGGGGCGGACAGGGGGCAGAAAAACTGTTTTTT. Translating gives CASSEGGGQGAEKLFF. This chain uses TRBV6-1 with TRBJ1-4; TRBD1 matches 11 bases. There are 16 residues in the CDR3. Germline CDR1 and CDR2: MNHNS and SASEGT. J was trimmed by 8 bases and V by 1 base; bases with no gene match: 6.